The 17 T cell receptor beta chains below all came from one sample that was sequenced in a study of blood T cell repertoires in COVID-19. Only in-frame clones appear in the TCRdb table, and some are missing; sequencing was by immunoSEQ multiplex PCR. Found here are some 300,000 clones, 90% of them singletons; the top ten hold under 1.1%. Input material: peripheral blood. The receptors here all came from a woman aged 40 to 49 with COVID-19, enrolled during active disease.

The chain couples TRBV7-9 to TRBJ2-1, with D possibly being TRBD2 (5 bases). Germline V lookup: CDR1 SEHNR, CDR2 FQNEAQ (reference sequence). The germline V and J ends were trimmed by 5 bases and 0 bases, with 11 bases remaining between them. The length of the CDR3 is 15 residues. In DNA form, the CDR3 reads TGTGCCAGCAGCCCAACGGGATTCTCCTACAATGAGCAGTTCTTC. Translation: CASSPTGFSYNEQFF.

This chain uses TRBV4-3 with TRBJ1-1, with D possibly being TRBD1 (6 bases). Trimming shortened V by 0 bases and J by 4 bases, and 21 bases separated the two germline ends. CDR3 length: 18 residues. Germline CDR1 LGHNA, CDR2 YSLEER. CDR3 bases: TGCGCCAGCAGCCAAGAAGAAGGAGGAGGACAGCCTGGCACTGAAGCTTTCTTT. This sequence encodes CASSQEEGGGQPGTEAFF.

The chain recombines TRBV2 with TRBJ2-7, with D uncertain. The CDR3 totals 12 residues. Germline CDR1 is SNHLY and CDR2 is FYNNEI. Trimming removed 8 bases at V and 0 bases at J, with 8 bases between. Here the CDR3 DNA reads TGTGCCAGCGAGTCCGACTCCTACGAGCAGTACTTC. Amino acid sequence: CASESDSYEQYF.

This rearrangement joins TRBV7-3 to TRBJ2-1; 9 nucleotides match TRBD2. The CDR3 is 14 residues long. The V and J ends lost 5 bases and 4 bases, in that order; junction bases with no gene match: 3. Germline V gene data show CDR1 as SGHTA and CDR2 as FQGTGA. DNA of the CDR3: TGTGCCAGCAGCCGCCTAGCGGGGTACAATGAGCAGTTCTTC. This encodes CASSRLAGYNEQFF.

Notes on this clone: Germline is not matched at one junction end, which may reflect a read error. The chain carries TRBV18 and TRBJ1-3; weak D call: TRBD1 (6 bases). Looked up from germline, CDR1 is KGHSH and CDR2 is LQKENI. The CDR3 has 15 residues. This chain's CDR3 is CASSQFGQNGDTIYF. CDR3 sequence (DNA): TGTGCCAGCTCACAGTTCGGACAGAATGGAGACACCATATATTTT.

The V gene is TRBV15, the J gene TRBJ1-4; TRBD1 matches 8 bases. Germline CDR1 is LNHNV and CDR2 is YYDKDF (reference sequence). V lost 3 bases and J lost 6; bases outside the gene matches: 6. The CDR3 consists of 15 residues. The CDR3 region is CATSSDRGWDEKLFF. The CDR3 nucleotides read TGTGCCACCAGCAGCGACAGGGGCTGGGATGAAAAACTGTTTTTT.

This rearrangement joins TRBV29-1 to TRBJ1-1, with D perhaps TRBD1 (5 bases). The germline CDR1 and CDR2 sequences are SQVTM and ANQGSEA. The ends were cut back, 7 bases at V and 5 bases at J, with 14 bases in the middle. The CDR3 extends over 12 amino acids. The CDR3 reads CSASVGATEAFF. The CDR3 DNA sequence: TGCAGCGCCTCGGTTGGGGCTACTGAAGCTTTCTTT.

The CDR3 region is CASSLARRGHETQYF. The CDR3 DNA is TGTGCCAGCAGCTTAGCTCGCAGGGGGCACGAGACCCAGTACTTC. This rearrangement joins TRBV13 to TRBJ2-5; TRBD1 agrees at 8 bases. Germline CDR1 and CDR2: PRHDT and FYEKMQ (reference sequence). The V and J ends lost 1 base and 5 bases, in that order; junction bases with no gene match: 6. This CDR3 has 15 residues. Drawing the rest from reference TRBV13 and TRBJ2-5, the complete variable domain is AAGVIQSPRHLIKEKRETATLKCYPIPRHDTVYWYQQGPGQDPQFLISFYEKMQSDKGSIPDRFSAQQFSDYHSELNMSSLELGDSALYFCASSLARRGHETQYFGPGTRLLVL.

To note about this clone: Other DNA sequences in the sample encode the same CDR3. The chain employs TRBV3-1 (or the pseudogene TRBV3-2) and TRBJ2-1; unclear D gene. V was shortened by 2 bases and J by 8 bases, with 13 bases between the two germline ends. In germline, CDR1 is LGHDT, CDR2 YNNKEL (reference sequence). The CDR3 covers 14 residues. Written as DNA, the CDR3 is TGTGCCAGCAGCCAATTAATTCGAGTAGATGAGCAGTTCTTC. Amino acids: CASSQLIRVDEQFF.

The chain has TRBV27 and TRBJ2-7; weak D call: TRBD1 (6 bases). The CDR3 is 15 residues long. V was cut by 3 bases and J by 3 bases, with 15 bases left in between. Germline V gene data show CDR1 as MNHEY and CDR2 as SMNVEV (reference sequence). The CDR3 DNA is TGTGCCAGCAGTTTGGTAGGTGGGGGCGGCTACGAGCAGTACTTC. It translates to CASSLVGGGGYEQYF.

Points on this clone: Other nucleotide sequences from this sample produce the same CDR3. The CDR3 nucleotides are TGTGCCAGCTCACCGGCCCGGGGGGGCACTGAAGCTTTCTTT. Translated: CASSPARGGTEAFF. The chain links TRBV18 to TRBJ1-1, with D perhaps TRBD1 (5 bases). The CDR3 covers 14 residues. CDR1 KGHSH and CDR2 LQKENI come from the germline V gene. Trimming cost V 3 bases and J 4 bases, with 12 bases left between them.

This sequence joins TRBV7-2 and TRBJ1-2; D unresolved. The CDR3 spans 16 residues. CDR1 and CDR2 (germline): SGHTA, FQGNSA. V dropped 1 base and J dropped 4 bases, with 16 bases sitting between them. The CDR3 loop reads CASSLDRGKGIYGYTF. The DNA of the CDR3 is TGTGCCAGCAGCTTAGATCGGGGAAAGGGAATCTATGGCTACACCTTC.

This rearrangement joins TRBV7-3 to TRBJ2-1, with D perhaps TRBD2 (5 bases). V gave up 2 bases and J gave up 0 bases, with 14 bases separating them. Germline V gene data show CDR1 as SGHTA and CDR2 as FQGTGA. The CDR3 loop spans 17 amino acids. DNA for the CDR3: TGTGCCAGCAGCTTATTCACCGGGGTAGTCTCCTACAATGAGCAGTTCTTC. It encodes CASSLFTGVVSYNEQFF.

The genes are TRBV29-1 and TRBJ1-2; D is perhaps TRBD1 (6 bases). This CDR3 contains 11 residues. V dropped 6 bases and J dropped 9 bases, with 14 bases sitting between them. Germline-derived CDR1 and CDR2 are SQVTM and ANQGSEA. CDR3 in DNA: TGCAGCGTGGGAGAGGGGGAAAGCTACACCTTC. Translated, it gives CSVGEGESYTF.

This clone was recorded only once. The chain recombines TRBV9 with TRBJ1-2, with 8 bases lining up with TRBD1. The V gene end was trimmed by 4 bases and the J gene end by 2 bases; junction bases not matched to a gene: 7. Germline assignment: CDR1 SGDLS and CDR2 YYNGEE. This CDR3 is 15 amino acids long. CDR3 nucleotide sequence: TGTGCCAGCAGCCCCCAGGGGGCGCGAAACTATGGCTACACCTTC. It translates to CASSPQGARNYGYTF.

The chain's CDR3 is CASSSRQGQPQHF. CDR3 DNA sequence: TGTGCCAGCAGCTCCCGACAGGGACAGCCCCAGCATTTT. V is TRBV7-2 and J is TRBJ1-5; 7 bases align to TRBD1. The CDR3 has 13 residues. Germline-derived CDR1 and CDR2 are SGHTA and FQGNSA. With 4 bases clipped from V and 7 bases from J, the junction kept 4 bases outside the gene matches.

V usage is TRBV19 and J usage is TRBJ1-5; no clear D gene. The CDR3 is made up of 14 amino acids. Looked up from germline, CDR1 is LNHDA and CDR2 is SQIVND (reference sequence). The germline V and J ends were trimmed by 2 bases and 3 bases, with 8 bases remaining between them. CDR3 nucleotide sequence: TGTGCCAGTAGTATAATCGGGAACAATCAGCCCCAGCATTTT. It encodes CASSIIGNNQPQHF.